These 10 T cell receptor beta chains were all obtained from the same sample, sequenced in a study of blood T cell repertoires in COVID-19. TCRdb keeps only in-frame clones here, not all; method: immunoSEQ multiplex PCR. The profile covers 150,000 to 200,000 clones, with 80% to 85% appearing a single time and approximately 13% taken by the ten largest. Sequencing was done on a sample of PBMCs or T cells enriched from blood (not recorded which). Receptors were obtained from an older woman who had recovered from COVID-19.

In its sample, this clone was seen a few times. The genes are TRBV27 and TRBJ2-2; 8 bases line up with TRBD1. Germline trimming cut 5 bases from V and 2 bases from J; bases unmatched to any gene: 10. This CDR3 is 17 amino acids long. CDR1 is MNHEY, CDR2 SMNVEV, per germline (reference sequence). The CDR3, as DNA: TGTGCCAGCAGTATCCTCCCAGGGGGCCTCAACACCGGGGAGCTGTTTTTT. Protein: CASSILPGGLNTGELFF.

The V and J genes are TRBV18 and TRBJ2-1, with 10 bases fitting TRBD2. Germline values: CDR1 KGHSH, CDR2 LQKENI. J was trimmed by 5 bases and V by 1 base; bases with no gene match: 2. This CDR3 contains 15 residues. Here the CDR3 DNA reads TGTGCCAGCTCACCACTAGCGGGGGGAGACAATGAGCAGTTCTTC. Translation gives CASSPLAGGDNEQFF. Full variable domain (outside the CDR3, taken from reference TRBV18 and TRBJ2-1): NAGVMQNPRHLVRRRGQEARLRCSPMKGHSHVYWYRQLPEEGLKFMVYLQKENIIDESGMPKERFSAEFPKEGPSILRIQQVVRGDSAAYFCASSPLAGGDNEQFFGPGTRLTVL.

V is TRBV28 and J is TRBJ1-4; tentatively, D is TRBD1 (6 bases). The CDR3 contains 19 residues. Trimming pared 5 bases from V and 7 bases from J, leaving 29 bases between. CDR1 and CDR2 from the germline V gene are MDHEN and SYDVKM. CDR3 protein: CASSPPSTNVDSSREKLFF. CDR3 nucleotides: TGTGCCAGCAGTCCTCCCTCGACAAACGTGGACAGTTCACGTGAAAAACTGTTTTTT.

The J gene is TRBJ2-7, the V gene TRBV5-6; 13 nucleotides agree with TRBD2. With V trimmed by 4 bases and J by 3 bases, 7 bases remained unmatched. Germline V lookup: CDR1 SGHDT, CDR2 YYEEEE. The CDR3 is 16 amino acids. The CDR3 coding sequence is TGTGCCAGCAGCCCAACCCGGACTAGCGGGAGCTACGAGCAGTACTTC. Encoded protein: CASSPTRTSGSYEQYF.

J is TRBJ2-5 and V is TRBV30; 9 nucleotides agree with TRBD2. Germline lookup yields CDR1 GTSNPN and CDR2 SVGIG (reference sequence). Trimming took 3 bases from V and 1 from J; bases not matched to a gene: 3. This CDR3 has 14 amino acids. This CDR3 reads CAWRAGGRQETQYF. DNA for the CDR3: TGTGCCTGGAGAGCGGGGGGACGCCAAGAGACCCAGTACTTC.

The chain carries TRBV14 and TRBJ2-1; D not resolved. This CDR3 is built from 15 residues. Germline V gives CDR1 SGHDN, CDR2 FVKESK. Trimming left V 4 bases short and J 1 base short, with 11 bases between. CDR3 DNA: TGTGCCAGCAGCCCTTATAGTAGTTCCTACAATGAGCAGTTCTTC. This gives the protein CASSPYSSSYNEQFF.

This clone has only one observation. The chain combines TRBV5-1 with TRBJ2-3, with D possibly matching TRBD2 (5 bases). The V end lost 5 bases, the J end lost 6 bases, and 16 bases lay between the germline ends. Germline CDR1 SGHRS, CDR2 YFSETQ. The CDR3 extends over 14 amino acids. CDR3 DNA sequence: TGCGCCAGCAGTGAGGGTGCCGTTTCGGATACGCAGTATTTT. Its protein product is CASSEGAVSDTQYF. Complete variable domain (other parts from reference TRBV5-1 and TRBJ2-3): KAGVTQTPRYLIKTRGQQVTLSCSPISGHRSVSWYQQTPGQGLQFLFEYFSETQRNKGNFPGRFSGRQFSNSRSEMNVSTLELGDSALYLCASSEGAVSDTQYFGPGTRLTVL.

This chain uses TRBV6-2 or TRBV6-3 with TRBJ2-5; D is ambiguous. Germline V gene sequence: CDR1 MNHEY, CDR2 SVGEGT. The CDR3 is made up of 11 amino acids. V lost 5 bases to trimming and J lost 2 bases, with 3 bases between them. This CDR3 reads CASSPQETQYF. CDR3 coding DNA: TGTGCCAGCAGTCCACAAGAGACCCAGTACTTC.

V usage is TRBV3-1 (or the pseudogene TRBV3-2) and J usage is TRBJ1-1, with D possibly being TRBD1 (6 bases). CDR1 is LGHDT and CDR2 is YNNKEL in the germline V gene (reference sequence). CDR3 length equals 13 residues. V shed 1 base and J shed 10 bases, with 13 bases lying between them. The CDR3 nucleotides are TGTGCCAGCAGCCAAGGCGGACGGACAGTAGCTTTCTTT. This gives the protein CASSQGGRTVAFF.

The rearrangement links TRBV27 to TRBJ2-7; TRBD2 matches at 8 bases. The CDR3 is made up of 15 amino acids. CDR1 is MNHEY, CDR2 SMNVEV, per germline (reference sequence). With 6 bases clipped from V and 2 bases from J, the junction kept 9 bases outside the gene matches. This CDR3 is CASSRGGSGAYEQYF. The CDR3 bases are TGTGCCAGCAGCCGAGGGGGTAGCGGGGCCTACGAGCAGTACTTC.